The rows below give T cell receptor beta chains drawn from one sample of a study of T cells after yellow fever vaccination. TCRdb reprocessed the 5' RACE reads via MiXCR and lists one record per CDR3 protein. The sample contains about 220,000 distinct CDR3 sequences, about 3% of which appear only once. Here the sequenced sample was CD4+ T cells sorted from PBMCs, taken 10 days after the yellow fever booster vaccination. The origin of the receptors is a man between 18 and 29 years old who received the YFV17D yellow fever vaccine. CDR3s include the opening cysteine and the closing phenylalanine or tryptophan.

V gene: TRBV12-3/TRBV12-4; CDR3 protein: CASSLQGETQYF
V gene: TRBV7-2; CDR3 protein: CASGATRNVIYEQYF
V gene: TRBV6-6; CDR3 protein: CASSEGRDSPLHF
V gene: TRBV7-2; CDR3 protein: CASSPGTAYNEQFF
V gene: TRBV2; CDR3 protein: CASSETGLAKNIQYF
V gene: TRBV5-1; CDR3 protein: CASSPYGGNEQFF
V gene: TRBV18; CDR3 protein: CASSLSGTDEAFF
V gene: TRBV5-1; CDR3 protein: CASSQEQNTEAFF
V gene: TRBV10-3; CDR3 protein: CAISESRSSGETQYF
V gene: TRBV4-1; CDR3 protein: CASSQDGTAKSQAFF
V gene: TRBV27; CDR3 protein: CASSFVGNSPLHF
V gene: TRBV5-6; CDR3 protein: CASSFGASTDTQYF
V gene: TRBV19; CDR3 protein: CASSILTGATTSNQPQHF
V gene: TRBV24-1; CDR3 protein: CATSDFGPPRDRHSGYTF
V gene: TRBV5-1; CDR3 protein: CASIDNTYNEQFF
V gene: TRBV4-3; CDR3 protein: CASSQDGTGGNSPLHF
V gene: TRBV7-9; CDR3 protein: CASSSITGSADQPQHF
V gene: TRBV3-1; CDR3 protein: CASSRRNDYEQYF
V gene: TRBV10-3; CDR3 protein: CAISLSGNSSYNSPLHF
V gene: TRBV5-6; CDR3 protein: CASSSLGYYEQYF
V gene: TRBV29-1; CDR3 protein: CSVEANTGELFF
V gene: TRBV2; CDR3 protein: CASSVPGTDTQYF
V gene: TRBV4-2; CDR3 protein: CASSQDLASVYNEQFF
V gene: TRBV5-1; CDR3 protein: CASSTGTGRAEQFF
V gene: TRBV18; CDR3 protein: CASSITGLNQPQHF
V gene: TRBV5-4; CDR3 protein: CASSLAGTNTGELFF
V gene: TRBV5-1; CDR3 protein: CASSAGQTDSPLHF
V gene: TRBV12-3/TRBV12-4; CDR3 protein: CASRLVGTDGYTF
V gene: TRBV7-2; CDR3 protein: CASSYRGRGETQYF